Below, 10 T cell receptor beta chains from the same sample are listed, as sequenced in a study of cytomegalovirus exposure and HLA in healthy donors. The PCR had 60 Vbeta and 13 Jbeta primers. Only in-frame clones appear in the TCRdb table, and some are missing; sequencing was by immunoSEQ multiplex PCR. The profile shows 65,000 to 95,000 clones, over 70% of them singletons. The specimen was PBMCs. The receptors here all came from a male donor in good health and CMV-seropositive.

The chain recombines TRBV19 with TRBJ1-2; D is uncertain. Germline CDR1 reads LNHDA; CDR2 reads SQIVND (reference sequence). V lost 5 bases to trimming and J lost 4 bases, with 11 bases between them. The length of the CDR3 is 13 residues. The CDR3, as DNA: TGTGCCAGTAGTCCCCGTACAGTCTATGGCTACACCTTC. Amino acid sequence: CASSPRTVYGYTF.

This chain joins TRBV30 and TRBJ1-2, with 9 bases identical to TRBD1. Per germline, CDR1 GTSNPN and CDR2 SVGIG (reference sequence). V shed 0 bases and J 7 bases; nucleotides not matched to a gene: 9. The CDR3 totals 15 residues. CDR3 DNA: TGTGCCTGGAGTGTAATACCCAGGACAGGGGTTGGCTACACCTTC. This translates into CAWSVIPRTGVGYTF.

J is TRBJ2-3 and V is TRBV7-2; possible D gene TRBD1, 5 bases. The germline V gene encodes CDR1 SGHTA and CDR2 FQGNSA. V lost 2 bases and J lost 4, with 10 bases in between. The CDR3 extends over 14 amino acids. CDR3 bases: TGTGCCAGCAGCTTACAGGGTCTCGCAGATACGCAGTATTTT. Protein product: CASSLQGLADTQYF.

This sequence joins TRBV15 and TRBJ1-2; 8 bases are shared with TRBD1. Trimming took 5 bases from V and 1 from J; bases not matched to a gene: 3. This CDR3 comprises 14 residues. Germline values: CDR1 LNHNV, CDR2 YYDKDF (reference sequence). CDR3 sequence: CATSAGGRNYGYTF. CDR3 coding DNA: TGTGCCACCAGCGCAGGGGGCCGTAACTATGGCTACACCTTC. Full variable domain (outside the CDR3, taken from reference TRBV15 and TRBJ1-2): DAMVIQNPRYQVTQFGKPVTLSCSQTLNHNVMYWYQQKSSQAPKLLFHYYDKDFNNEADTPDNFQSRRPNTSFCFLDIRSPGLGDTAMYLCATSAGGRNYGYTFGSGTRLTVV.

This sequence joins TRBV27 and TRBJ1-5; D remains ambiguous. This CDR3 has 13 amino acids. From germline, CDR1 is MNHEY and CDR2 SMNVEV (reference sequence). V was pared by 4 bases and J by 2 bases, with 6 bases between. CDR3 in amino acids: CASSSAGNQPQHF. The DNA for the CDR3 is TGTGCCAGCAGTTCCGCGGGCAATCAGCCCCAGCATTTT.

The rearrangement uses TRBV7-2 and TRBJ1-5; D unclear. The CDR3 loop spans 14 amino acids. V lost 5 bases to trimming and J lost 2 bases, with 10 bases between them. Germline loops: CDR1 SGHTA, CDR2 FQGNSA. The chain's CDR3 is CASSRDGGNQPQHF. The CDR3 DNA follows: TGTGCCAGCAGCCGCGACGGAGGCAATCAGCCCCAGCATTTT.

The chain uses TRBV7-9 and TRBJ2-5; 11 nucleotides match TRBD1. CDR3 length: 17 residues. Germline CDR1 and CDR2: SEHNR and FQNEAQ (reference sequence). Trimming took 2 bases from V and 5 from J; bases not matched to a gene: 10. CDR3 sequence: CASSLRTGGKARETQYF. CDR3 sequence (DNA): TGTGCCAGCAGCTTAAGGACAGGGGGCAAAGCGAGGGAGACCCAGTACTTC. Full variable domain (missing parts from reference TRBV7-9 and TRBJ2-5): DTGVSQNPRHKITKRGQNVTFRCDPISEHNRLYWYRQTLGQGPEFLTYFQNEAQLEKSRLLSDRFSAERPKGSFSTLEIQRTEQGDSAMYLCASSLRTGGKARETQYFGPGTRLLVL.

The rearrangement links TRBV7-9 to TRBJ2-5, with 8 nucleotides matching TRBD1. The germline V gene encodes CDR1 SEHNR and CDR2 FQNEAQ (reference sequence). The trim removed 5 bases at V and 5 bases at J, leaving 10 bases unmatched. The CDR3 length is 15 residues. The CDR3 nucleotides read TGTGCCAGCAGCCTCGCCCAGGGGGCGACGGAGACCCAGTACTTC. Its translation is CASSLAQGATETQYF. The full variable domain, with the rest looked up from reference TRBV7-9 and TRBJ2-5, is DTGVSQNPRHKITKRGQNVTFRCDPISEHNRLYWYRQTLGQGPEFLTYFQNEAQLEKSRLLSDRFSAERPKGSFSTLEIQRTEQGDSAMYLCASSLAQGATETQYFGPGTRLLVL.

The rearrangement joins TRBV12-5 to TRBJ2-1; D is ambiguous. The CDR3 has 13 residues. Germline lookup yields CDR1 LGHNT and CDR2 FRNRAP. V was cut by 3 bases and J by 4 bases, with 7 bases left in between. The chain's CDR3 is CASGLGGYNEQFF. The CDR3 DNA sequence: TGTGCTAGTGGTTTAGGCGGATACAATGAGCAGTTCTTC.

For the CDR3, the DNA is TGTGCCAGCAGCCCCCGCACGCGGGGGGCAGGCCAAGAGACCCAGTACTTC. Protein: CASSPRTRGAGQETQYF. The gene calls are TRBV7-6 and TRBJ2-5; 8 nucleotides agree with TRBD2. Trimming removed 5 bases from V and 1 base from J; junction bases left unmatched: 12. CDR3 length equals 17 residues. Germline CDR1 and CDR2: SGHVS and FNYEAQ.